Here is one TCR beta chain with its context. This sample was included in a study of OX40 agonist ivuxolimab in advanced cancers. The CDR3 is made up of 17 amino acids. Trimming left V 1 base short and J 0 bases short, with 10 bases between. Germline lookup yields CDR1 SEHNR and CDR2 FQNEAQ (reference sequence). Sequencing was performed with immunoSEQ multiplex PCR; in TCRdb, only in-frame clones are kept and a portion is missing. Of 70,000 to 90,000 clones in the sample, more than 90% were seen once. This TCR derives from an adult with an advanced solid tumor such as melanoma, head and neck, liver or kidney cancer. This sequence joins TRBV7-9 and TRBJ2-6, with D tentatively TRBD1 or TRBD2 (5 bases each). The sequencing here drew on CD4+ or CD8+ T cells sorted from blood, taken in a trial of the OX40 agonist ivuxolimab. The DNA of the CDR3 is TGTGCCAGCAGCTTAGGAGGGGCGAGCTCTGGGGCCAACGTCCTGACTTTC. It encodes CASSLGGASSGANVLTF.